The sample holds a few counts of the clone carrying this T cell receptor (beta chain). The sample is drawn from a study of early T cells in non-severe SARS-CoV-2 infection. About the study: Unsorted whole-blood RNA was sequenced in bulk, leaving chains unpaired.

Unique molecular identifiers tagged individual cDNA molecules. TCRdb called the 5' RACE reads again in MiXCR, with one record for every CDR3 protein. The data contain around 61,000 distinct CDR3 sequences, around 15% of them singletons. The V end lost 5 bases, the J end lost 1 base, and 8 bases lay between the germline ends. Germline CDR1 and CDR2: SGHAT and FQNNGV. The CDR3 contains 13 residues. Sequencing used whole blood, obtained at baseline. The V and J genes are TRBV11-2 and TRBJ2-5, with D perhaps TRBD1 (6 bases). The TCR originated in an adult who was a healthcare worker with PCR-confirmed SARS-CoV-2 infection or an uninfected control (not recorded which). The CDR3 bases are TGTGCCAGCAGCGGACAGCTCCAAGAGACCCAGTACTTC. It translates to CASSGQLQETQYF.